The 31 T cell receptor beta chains in this list originate from one sample, sequenced in a study of T cell responses to AZD1222 COVID-19 vaccine. Assay used: immunoSEQ multiplex PCR; TCRdb lists only in-frame clones, some missing. The sample includes 100,000 to 150,000 clones, just over 85% of them seen just once. Sequenced material: peripheral blood, taken on day 0 of AZD1222 vaccination. The receptors were sampled from an adult in good health.

The rearrangement links TRBV5-4 to TRBJ1-1, with 7 positions matching TRBD1. Looked up from germline, CDR1 is SGHNT and CDR2 is YYREEE (reference sequence). The CDR3 runs 17 residues. V shed 0 bases, J shed 8 bases, and the junction held 16 bases outside the gene matches. The CDR3 here is CASSLETGRFLGGEAFF. In nucleotides, the CDR3 is TGTGCCAGCAGCTTGGAGACAGGGAGGTTCCTGGGGGGGGAAGCTTTCTTT. The full variable domain, in which reference TRBV5-4 and TRBJ1-1 provide the parts outside the CDR3, is ETGVTQSPTHLIKTRGQQVTLRCSSQSGHNTVSWYQQALGQGPQFIFQYYREEENGRGNFPPRFSGLQFPNYSSELNVNALELDDSALYLCASSLETGRFLGGEAFFGQGTRLTVV.

This sequence joins TRBV3-1 (or the pseudogene TRBV3-2) and TRBJ1-3; perhaps TRBD1 as D (5 bases). The CDR3 totals 13 residues. Germline CDR1 LGHDT, CDR2 YNNKEL (reference sequence). Trimming left V 1 base short and J 6 bases short, with 7 bases between. In DNA, the CDR3 is TGTGCCAGCAGCCAAGGGGGCGTAAACACCATATATTTT. Its translation is CASSQGGVNTIYF.

The rearrangement joins TRBV6-2 or TRBV6-3 to TRBJ2-7; D is possibly TRBD1 (6 bases). With 2 bases removed from V and 4 bases from J, the gap between germline ends came to 21 bases. The germline V gene encodes CDR1 MNHEY and CDR2 SVGEGT. The CDR3 contains 17 residues. CDR3 bases: TGTGCCAGCAGTTACGACATCAGGGGTACCGGAATATACGAGCAGTACTTC. The encoded protein is CASSYDIRGTGIYEQYF.

The V call is TRBV19, the J call TRBJ2-1, with 9 bases fitting TRBD2. Germline-derived CDR1 and CDR2 are LNHDA and SQIVND (reference sequence). Trimming at V came to 1 base and at J to 6 bases, leaving 4 bases not matched to a gene. The CDR3 is 15 residues long. CDR3 coding DNA: TGTGCCAGTAGTATAGGCGGGAGGGCGGGCAATGAGCAGTTCTTC. It codes for CASSIGGRAGNEQFF.

The chain links TRBV10-2 to TRBJ2-6; 11 bases agree with TRBD2. The germline V gene has CDR1 WSHSY and CDR2 SAAADI. The junction had 3 bases not matched to a gene; V was cut back by 5 bases and J by 0 bases. The CDR3 is 17 residues long. CDR3 sequence: CASSKLAGDSGANVLTF. The CDR3 nucleotides are TGCGCCAGCAGTAAACTAGCGGGAGACTCTGGGGCCAACGTCCTGACTTTC.

This clone was counted only a few times. This chain connects TRBV28 to TRBJ1-6; D possibly corresponds to TRBD1 (5 bases). The CDR3 consists of 19 residues. Germline-derived CDR1 and CDR2 are MDHEN and SYDVKM. Between the trimmed V and J ends, which lost 5 bases and 5 bases, there was a span of 25 bases. The CDR3 DNA follows: TGTGCCAGCAGTCGGTCTGGGAATGCGGGACGGTTTAATAATTCACCCCTCCACTTT. Translation gives CASSRSGNAGRFNNSPLHF.

V gene TRBV3-1 (or the pseudogene TRBV3-2) combines with J gene TRBJ2-2; 11 nucleotides align to TRBD2. Germline V gene sequence: CDR1 LGHDT, CDR2 YNNKEL (reference sequence). J was trimmed by 1 base and V by 4 bases; bases with no gene match: 2. CDR3 size: 16 residues. In DNA form, the CDR3 reads TGTGCCAGCAGCCCGGGGACTAGCGGGAACACCGGGGAGCTGTTTTTT. It translates to CASSPGTSGNTGELFF.

The rearrangement uses TRBV9 and TRBJ2-2; possible D gene TRBD1, 5 bases. Germline-derived CDR1 and CDR2 are SGDLS and YYNGEE. The CDR3 is 16 amino acids. The V and J ends lost 4 bases and 1 base respectively, with 14 bases between them. CDR3 sequence (DNA): TGTGCCAGCAGCTCCGTCAGGGCCCTGAACACCGGGGAGCTGTTTTTT. It is translated as CASSSVRALNTGELFF.

The chain joins TRBV3-1 (or the pseudogene TRBV3-2) to TRBJ1-2; no clear D gene. Germline CDR1 reads LGHDT; CDR2 reads YNNKEL (reference sequence). The germline V and J ends were trimmed by 3 bases and 6 bases, with 8 bases remaining between them. The CDR3 totals 12 residues. CDR3 residues: CASSQGGHGYTF. The CDR3 DNA reads TGTGCCAGCAGCCAGGGAGGACATGGCTACACCTTC.

The rearrangement uses TRBV30 and TRBJ1-6; no clear D gene. V was clipped by 7 bases and J by 6 bases, with 13 bases between them. Looked up from germline, CDR1 is GTSNPN and CDR2 is SVGIG (reference sequence). The CDR3 totals 13 residues. In DNA form, the CDR3 reads TGTGCCTATAATACCGGCCTTAATTCACCCCTCCACTTT. Its protein is CAYNTGLNSPLHF.

The CDR3, as DNA: TGTGCCAGCAGCTCCAGACAGGATCTGACCTACGAGCAGTACTTC. This codes for CASSSRQDLTYEQYF. This chain joins TRBV7-6 and TRBJ2-7; TRBD1 might be the D (6 bases). The CDR3 is 15 amino acids. Germline V gene data show CDR1 as SGHVS and CDR2 as FNYEAQ. The V gene lost 4 bases and the J gene lost 2 bases, with 15 bases spanning the gap.

The rearrangement links TRBV12-3 or TRBV12-4 to TRBJ1-5; 9 bases fit TRBD1. V dropped 7 bases and J dropped 6; count of bases not matched to a gene: 4. This CDR3 has 13 residues. The CDR3 sequence is CASIGQGSQPQHF. CDR3 nucleotides: TGTGCCAGCATCGGACAGGGGAGTCAGCCCCAGCATTTT.

This clone was seen a single time. The chain uses TRBV7-9 and TRBJ2-1; 8 bases line up with TRBD2. Germline assignment: CDR1 SEHNR and CDR2 FQNEAQ (reference sequence). There are 18 residues in the CDR3. Losses at the gene ends were 2 bases for V and 1 base for J; bases not matched to a gene: 10. CDR3: CASSLITSGLGSYNEQFF. CDR3 DNA: TGTGCCAGCAGCTTAATTACTAGCGGACTCGGGTCCTACAATGAGCAGTTCTTC.

The V and J genes are TRBV30 and TRBJ1-1; perhaps TRBD1 as D (6 bases). This CDR3 region has 13 residues. Looked up from germline, CDR1 is GTSNPN and CDR2 is SVGIG (reference sequence). Trimming cost V 3 bases and J 6 bases, with 14 bases left between them. The CDR3 sequence is CAWRGQFLSEAFF. CDR3 in DNA: TGTGCCTGGAGAGGACAGTTCCTCTCTGAAGCTTTCTTT. The full variable domain, completed using reference TRBV30 and TRBJ1-1, is SQTIHQWPATLVQPVGSPLSLECTVEGTSNPNLYWYRQAAGRGLQLLFYSVGIGQISSEVPQNLSASRPQDRQFILSSKKLLLSDSGFYLCAWRGQFLSEAFFGQGTRLTVV.

This chain connects TRBV7-9 to TRBJ2-1; D perhaps matches TRBD2 (7 bases). The CDR3 runs 15 residues. V was cut by 4 bases and J by 2 bases, with 12 bases left in between. Germline V CDR1 and CDR2: SEHNR, FQNEAQ (reference sequence). CDR3: CASSSGGGTYNEQFF. The CDR3 DNA follows: TGTGCCAGCAGCTCGGGCGGGGGCACCTACAATGAGCAGTTCTTC.

This chain connects TRBV29-1 to TRBJ2-2, with 9 bases aligning to TRBD2. Germline assignment: CDR1 SQVTM and CDR2 ANQGSEA. The CDR3 sequence is 15 residues long. Losses at the gene ends were 4 bases for V and 4 bases for J; bases not matched to a gene: 7. This CDR3 is CSVGRREGGTGELFF. For the CDR3, the DNA is TGCAGCGTTGGTCGGCGGGAGGGGGGCACCGGGGAGCTGTTTTTT.

The chain links TRBV3-1 (or the pseudogene TRBV3-2) to TRBJ2-7, with 13 nucleotides matching TRBD2. The V gene's germline CDR1 is LGHDT and CDR2 YNNKEL (reference sequence). V dropped 1 base and J dropped 8; count of bases not matched to a gene: 14. This CDR3 is built from 18 residues. The CDR3 region is CASSQGSPGLAGAPQQYF. CDR3 coding DNA: TGTGCCAGCAGCCAAGGGTCCCCCGGACTAGCGGGAGCGCCTCAGCAGTACTTC.

The CDR3 coding sequence is TGTGCCAGCAGTTTCTGGGCCCATTTCGAGCAGTACTTC. Protein sequence: CASSFWAHFEQYF. The chain combines TRBV28 with TRBJ2-7; D is undetermined. The CDR3 consists of 13 residues. Trimming cost V 3 bases and J 6 bases, with 12 bases left between them. The germline gives CDR1 MDHEN, CDR2 SYDVKM.

This chain links TRBV24-1 with TRBJ2-3; D may be TRBD2 (5 bases). Germline CDR1 KGHDR, CDR2 SFDVKD. This CDR3 contains 14 residues. The V gene lost 7 bases and the J gene lost 5 bases, with 15 bases spanning the gap. CDR3 coding DNA: TGTGCCACCAGAGCGCGGGCTGAAGGAGATACGCAGTATTTT. The encoded protein is CATRARAEGDTQYF.

In this sample, this clone turned up once. The V gene is TRBV4-1, the J gene TRBJ2-7, with 7 positions matching TRBD1. The CDR3 covers 17 residues. V lost 1 base, J lost 1 base, and 10 bases stayed unmatched. Per the germline V gene, CDR1 is MGHRA and CDR2 is YSYEKL. The CDR3 DNA follows: TGCGCCAGCAGCCAAGTTTTGGTGACAGGGTCTTCCTACGAGCAGTACTTC. It codes for CASSQVLVTGSSYEQYF.

This chain links TRBV18 with TRBJ2-7, with TRBD1 matching over 7 bases. CDR3 length equals 17 residues. CDR1 is KGHSH and CDR2 is LQKENI in the germline V gene. Germline trimming cut 5 bases from V and 2 bases from J; bases unmatched to any gene: 15. As DNA, the CDR3 is TGTGCCAGCTCATCAATGACAGGGCAAAGTGGGGCCTACGAGCAGTACTTC. Protein product: CASSSMTGQSGAYEQYF. Full variable domain (rest looked up from reference TRBV18 and TRBJ2-7): NAGVMQNPRHLVRRRGQEARLRCSPMKGHSHVYWYRQLPEEGLKFMVYLQKENIIDESGMPKERFSAEFPKEGPSILRIQQVVRGDSAAYFCASSSMTGQSGAYEQYFGPGTRLTVT.

This clone turned up a few times. This chain links TRBV9 with TRBJ2-7; 8 bases match TRBD2. The length of the CDR3 is 15 residues. Germline values: CDR1 SGDLS, CDR2 YYNGEE. With V trimmed by 0 bases and J by 2 bases, 4 bases remained unmatched. The CDR3 DNA follows: TGTGCCAGCAGCGTAGACCTCGGGAGGGCCTACGAGCAGTACTTC. It is translated as CASSVDLGRAYEQYF.

This chain uses TRBV6-5 with TRBJ2-1, with D tentatively TRBD1 (6 bases). This CDR3 comprises 15 residues. V dropped 6 bases and J dropped 0 bases, with 12 bases sitting between them. Germline CDR1 and CDR2: MNHEY and SVGAGI. In DNA form, the CDR3 reads TGTGCCAGCAGAGTGGACAGCCTCTCCTACAATGAGCAGTTCTTC. This translates into CASRVDSLSYNEQFF.

The rearrangement uses TRBV19 and TRBJ2-2; 11 bases match TRBD1. V trimming: 4 bases; J trimming: 6 bases; junction bases outside the gene matches: 1. From germline, CDR1 is LNHDA and CDR2 SQIVND (reference sequence). This CDR3 region has 14 residues. The CDR3 loop reads CASSRDRGSGELFF. CDR3 nucleotides: TGTGCCAGTAGTAGGGACAGGGGGTCCGGGGAGCTGTTTTTT.

The chain carries TRBV7-9 and TRBJ1-4; unclear D gene. This CDR3 spans 18 amino acids. Germline values: CDR1 SEHNR, CDR2 FQNEAQ (reference sequence). V was cut by 4 bases and J by 0 bases, with 18 bases left in between. CDR3 protein: CASSWTWSLGTTNEKLFF. The CDR3 DNA is TGTGCCAGCAGCTGGACGTGGTCCTTGGGTACAACTAATGAAAAACTGTTTTTT. Drawing the rest from reference TRBV7-9 and TRBJ1-4, the complete variable domain is DTGVSQNPRHKITKRGQNVTFRCDPISEHNRLYWYRQTLGQGPEFLTYFQNEAQLEKSRLLSDRFSAERPKGSFSTLEIQRTEQGDSAMYLCASSWTWSLGTTNEKLFFGSGTQLSVL.

This sequence joins TRBV6-6 and TRBJ2-7; 8 bases fit TRBD2. CDR1 MNHNY and CDR2 SVGAGI come from the germline V gene (reference sequence). Trimming at V came to 3 bases and at J to 2 bases, leaving 6 bases not matched to a gene. This CDR3 contains 15 residues. Here the CDR3 DNA reads TGTGCCAGCAGTTATGATACTAGCGGAACCTACGAGCAGTACTTC. Translated: CASSYDTSGTYEQYF.

V is TRBV7-2 and J is TRBJ2-1; 8 bases line up with TRBD2. V gave up 2 bases and J gave up 5 bases; unmatched junction bases: 5. Germline V gene sequence: CDR1 SGHTA, CDR2 FQGNSA. CDR3 size: 15 residues. CDR3 protein: CASSLNLAGDNEQFF. CDR3 in DNA: TGTGCCAGCAGCTTAAATCTAGCGGGCGACAATGAGCAGTTCTTC.

This sequence joins TRBV19 and TRBJ2-7; D unresolved. From germline, CDR1 is LNHDA and CDR2 SQIVND (reference sequence). The CDR3 loop spans 16 amino acids. Trimming took 0 bases from V and 3 from J, leaving 15 bases between them. CDR3 nucleotides: TGTGCCAGTAGTATAGATATTCGGGCAGGCTACTACGAGCAGTACTTC. Translation gives CASSIDIRAGYYEQYF.

This clone was seen only once. The genes are TRBV19 and TRBJ1-2, with 10 nucleotides matching TRBD1. The CDR3 runs to 15 residues. Germline CDR1 is LNHDA and CDR2 is SQIVND (reference sequence). The V gene end was trimmed by 6 bases and the J gene end by 2 bases; junction bases not matched to a gene: 6. The CDR3 loop is CASRTPGQGNYGYTF. The CDR3 DNA reads TGTGCCAGTAGAACTCCGGGACAGGGGAACTATGGCTACACCTTC.

The genes are TRBV5-1 and TRBJ1-3, with 9 nucleotides matching TRBD1. Trimming removed 0 bases from V and 4 bases from J; junction bases left unmatched: 8. The CDR3 totals 17 residues. CDR1 SGHRS and CDR2 YFSETQ come from the germline V gene. The CDR3 DNA reads as TGCGCCAGCAGCTTGGAAAGGGGACAGGGACCCGGAAACACCATATATTTT. Translating it yields CASSLERGQGPGNTIYF.

V usage is TRBV6-1 and J usage is TRBJ2-1, with 14 positions matching TRBD2. Germline V gene sequence: CDR1 MNHNS, CDR2 SASEGT. The CDR3 spans 16 residues. Trimming took 4 bases from V and 10 from J; bases not matched to a gene: 9. In DNA, the CDR3 is TGTGCCAGCAGTGGGTCCGGGACTAGCGGGGGTTGGGAGCAGTTCTTC. As protein: CASSGSGTSGGWEQFF.